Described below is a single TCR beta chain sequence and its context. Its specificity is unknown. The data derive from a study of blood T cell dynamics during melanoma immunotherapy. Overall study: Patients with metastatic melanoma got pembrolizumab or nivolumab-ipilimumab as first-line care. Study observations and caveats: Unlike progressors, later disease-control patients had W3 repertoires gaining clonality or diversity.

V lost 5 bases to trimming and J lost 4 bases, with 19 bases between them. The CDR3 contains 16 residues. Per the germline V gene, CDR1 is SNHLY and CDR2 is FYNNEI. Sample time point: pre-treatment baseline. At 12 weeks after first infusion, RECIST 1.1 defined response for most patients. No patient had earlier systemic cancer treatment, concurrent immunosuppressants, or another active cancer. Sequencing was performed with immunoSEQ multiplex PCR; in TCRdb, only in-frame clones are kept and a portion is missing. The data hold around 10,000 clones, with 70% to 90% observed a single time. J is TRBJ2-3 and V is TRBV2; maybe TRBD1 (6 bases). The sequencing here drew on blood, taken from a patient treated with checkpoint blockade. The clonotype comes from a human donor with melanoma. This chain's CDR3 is CASSFLVRAGADTQYF. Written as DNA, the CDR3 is TGTGCCAGCAGTTTCTTAGTTCGGGCAGGGGCAGATACGCAGTATTTT.